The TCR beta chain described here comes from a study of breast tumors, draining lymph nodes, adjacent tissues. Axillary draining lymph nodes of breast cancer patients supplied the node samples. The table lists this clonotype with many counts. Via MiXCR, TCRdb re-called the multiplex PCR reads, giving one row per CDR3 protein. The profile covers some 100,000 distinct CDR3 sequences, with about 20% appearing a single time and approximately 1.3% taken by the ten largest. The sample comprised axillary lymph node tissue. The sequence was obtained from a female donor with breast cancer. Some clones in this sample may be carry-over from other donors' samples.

CDR3 sequence: CASSPRTGQSSGANVLTF. The CDR3 nucleotides are TGTGCCAGCAGCCCGCGGACAGGGCAGAGTTCTGGGGCCAACGTCCTGACTTTC. V is TRBV9 and J is TRBJ2-6; TRBD1 agrees at 8 bases. The V gene end was trimmed by 4 bases and the J gene end by 1 base; junction bases not matched to a gene: 10. CDR3 length: 18 amino acids. Germline V gene data show CDR1 as SGDLS and CDR2 as YYNGEE. Full variable domain (remainder filled in from reference TRBV9 and TRBJ2-6): DSGVTQTPKHLITATGQRVTLRCSPRSGDLSVYWYQQSLDQGLQFLIQYYNGEERAKGNILERFSAQQFPDLHSELNLSSLELGDSALYFCASSPRTGQSSGANVLTFGAGSRLTVL.